This T cell receptor beta chain was obtained from a study of blood T cell repertoires in COVID-19. Across the whole study: Donors in the United States, Italy and Spain gave samples during acute or convalescent COVID-19.

The CDR3 has 13 amino acids. With 6 bases clipped from V and 12 bases from J, the junction kept 7 bases outside the gene matches. Generated by immunoSEQ multiplex PCR, the TCRdb table keeps only in-frame clones and is missing some. The sample shows 170,000 or so clones, just over 85% of them seen only once. This clone was seen only a few times. Sequenced: peripheral blood. The TCR was taken from a man in his fifties with active or convalescent COVID-19. The chain has TRBV12-3 or TRBV12-4 and TRBJ2-1; 11 nucleotides match TRBD1. The CDR3 sequence is CASSGQGAQGQFF. CDR3 nucleotide sequence: TGTGCCAGCAGCGGACAGGGGGCGCAGGGGCAGTTCTTC.